Below are 32 T cell receptor beta chains sequenced from a single sample in a study of T cell repertoires in cytomegalovirus infection. Antigens of these TCRs are unknown. TCRdb itself ran the reads through MiXCR, one entry per CDR3 protein. The sample holds some 560,000 distinct CDR3 sequences, under 45% seen once. Sequenced here: cultured PBMCs, sampled from culture after CMV antigen stimulation. The receptors stem from a human donor in good health (CMV status not recorded). Some clones in this sample may be carry-over from other donors' samples.

This clonotype was seen a handful of times. This chain connects TRBV6-6 to TRBJ2-3, with D unclear. The CDR3 is 11 residues long. V was pared by 11 bases and J by 6 bases, with 12 bases between. CDR1 is MNHNY and CDR2 is SVGAGI in the germline V gene (reference sequence). DNA of the CDR3: TGTGCCTCCCGTACCTGGGATACGCAGTATTTT. Translation: CASRTWDTQYF.

J is TRBJ1-1 and V is TRBV20-1, with a weak D call TRBD1 (6 bases). V lost 7 bases and J 5 bases, leaving 14 bases between the germline ends. Looked up from germline, CDR1 is DFQATT and CDR2 is SNEGSKA (reference sequence). The CDR3 extends over 12 amino acids. Here the CDR3 DNA reads TGCAGTGGGGTCCGGGGGCTAACTGAAGCTTTCTTT. Translated: CSGVRGLTEAFF.

The CDR3 nucleotides read TGTGCCACCAGTGATTTTGGCAATCAGCCCCAGCATTTT. Amino acid sequence: CATSDFGNQPQHF. The J gene is TRBJ1-5, the V gene TRBV24-1, with no clear D. In germline, CDR1 is KGHDR, CDR2 SFDVKD. The V and J ends lost 1 base and 2 bases respectively, with 2 bases between them. The CDR3 covers 13 residues.

V is TRBV12-3 or TRBV12-4 and J is TRBJ2-7; D is perhaps TRBD2 (7 bases). V was clipped by 5 bases and J by 0 bases, with 14 bases between them. This CDR3 has 15 residues. As DNA, the CDR3 is TGTGCCAGCAGTCCCCGGGGGGCTAGCTCCTACGAGCAGTACTTC. Protein sequence: CASSPRGASSYEQYF.

Only a few counts were recorded for this clonotype. This chain links TRBV7-2 with TRBJ1-5, with 7 bases lining up with TRBD1. The CDR3 covers 14 residues. With 1 base clipped from V and 8 bases from J, the junction kept 5 bases outside the gene matches. Germline V gene data show CDR1 as SGHTA and CDR2 as FQGNSA. In DNA, the CDR3 is TGTGCCAGCAGCTTAGAGAGGGGGCTGAAGCCCCAGCATTTT. Its protein product is CASSLERGLKPQHF.

The chain couples TRBV7-2 to TRBJ1-2; 8 nucleotides match TRBD1. Trimming removed 1 base from V and 6 bases from J; junction bases left unmatched: 4. Germline CDR1 SGHTA, CDR2 FQGNSA. CDR3 length: 14 residues. CDR3 protein: CASSLEGQADGYTF. The CDR3 coding sequence is TGTGCCAGCAGCTTAGAGGGACAGGCCGATGGCTACACCTTC.

The chain uses TRBV7-8 and TRBJ2-3, with D possibly TRBD2 on 5 matching bases. CDR3 length equals 18 residues. The ends were cut back, 5 bases at V and 2 bases at J, with 23 bases in the middle. Per the germline V gene, CDR1 is SGHVS and CDR2 is FQNEAQ. CDR3 loop: CASSHAASQRSFTDTQYF. The CDR3 DNA reads as TGTGCCAGCAGCCATGCCGCCTCTCAGCGGTCCTTCACAGATACGCAGTATTTT.

The gene calls are TRBV7-8 and TRBJ2-7, with D possibly matching TRBD2 (5 bases). V shed 7 bases and J shed 7 bases, with 23 bases lying between them. CDR3 size: 15 residues. Germline V CDR1 and CDR2: SGHVS, FQNEAQ. The CDR3 DNA reads TGTGCCAGCAATTCCGGGGAGCAATCCTTAGGGGAGCAGTACTTC. The encoded protein is CASNSGEQSLGEQYF.

The chain couples TRBV5-1 to TRBJ2-2; unclear D gene. V shed 4 bases and J shed 7 bases, with 14 bases lying between them. CDR1 SGHRS and CDR2 YFSETQ come from the germline V gene. The CDR3 is made up of 14 amino acids. The CDR3 reads CASSETSSIGELFF. CDR3 bases: TGCGCCAGCAGCGAGACAAGTAGCATCGGGGAGCTGTTTTTT.

This chain joins TRBV12-5 and TRBJ1-4; 7 bases match TRBD1. This CDR3 is 16 amino acids long. J was trimmed by 4 bases and V by 3 bases; bases with no gene match: 8. Germline V gene lookup returns CDR1 LGHNT and CDR2 FRNRAP. CDR3 sequence reads: CASGFTRDSYNEKLFF. The CDR3 DNA follows: TGTGCTAGTGGTTTCACCCGGGACAGCTATAATGAAAAACTGTTTTTT.

This clonotype was picked up a small number of times. The chain employs TRBV2 and TRBJ2-5; D tentatively reads TRBD1 or TRBD2 (5 bases each). Germline lookup yields CDR1 SNHLY and CDR2 FYNNEI. There are 15 residues in the CDR3. V was shortened by 2 bases and J by 5 bases, with 15 bases between the two germline ends. The CDR3 DNA is TGTGCCAGCAGTGAAAGGTGGCAGGGAGCGGAGACCCAGTACTTC. Translation gives CASSERWQGAETQYF.

V usage is TRBV19 and J usage is TRBJ2-7, with 8 bases that match TRBD2. CDR3 size: 14 residues. Germline V gene sequence: CDR1 LNHDA, CDR2 SQIVND (reference sequence). V gave up 3 bases and J gave up 5 bases; unmatched junction bases: 6. The CDR3 DNA sequence: TGTGCCAGTAGTATCGGGGGGGGTGTTAACGAGCAGTACTTC. This sequence encodes CASSIGGGVNEQYF.

A word on this clonotype: One end of the junction varies from germline; a read error may be responsible. The CDR3: CASSLAGGFPGELFF. CDR3 sequence (DNA): TGTGCCAGCAGCCTAGCGGGGGGGTTCCCCGGGGAGCTGTTTTTT. The chain is built from TRBV7-2 and TRBJ2-2; TRBD2 matches at 12 bases. This CDR3 contains 15 residues. CDR1 SGHTA and CDR2 FQGNSA come from the germline V gene.

Turning to this clonotype: Just one base apart from a much larger clone, this may be a read error. The chain employs TRBV7-9 and TRBJ1-1; no reliable D call. Germline CDR1 is SEHNR and CDR2 is FQNEAQ (reference sequence). V lost 5 bases and J 1 base, leaving 11 bases between the germline ends. This CDR3 spans 14 amino acids. This CDR3 is CASSPFGWNTEAFF. The CDR3 DNA is TGTGCCAGCAGCCCGTTTGGGTGGAACACTGAAGCTTTCTTT.

This chain joins TRBV11-2 and TRBJ1-1, with 7 positions matching TRBD1. This CDR3 has 16 amino acids. With 4 bases clipped from V and 5 bases from J, the junction kept 13 bases outside the gene matches. CDR1 SGHAT and CDR2 FQNNGV come from the germline V gene. CDR3 sequence reads: CASSSNRDSRGTEAFF. CDR3 DNA sequence: TGTGCCAGCAGCTCAAACCGGGACAGCAGAGGGACTGAAGCTTTCTTT. Together with reference TRBV11-2 and TRBJ1-1, the CDR3 gives the full variable domain: EAGVAQSPRYKIIEKRQSVAFWCNPISGHATLYWYQQILGQGPKLLIQFQNNGVVDDSQLPKDRFSAERLKGVDSTLKIQPAKLEDSAVYLCASSSNRDSRGTEAFFGQGTRLTVV.

The rearrangement uses TRBV7-2 and TRBJ2-7, with D tentatively TRBD1 (6 bases). The germline gives CDR1 SGHTA, CDR2 FQGNSA. This CDR3 spans 15 amino acids. Trimming cost V 5 bases and J 2 bases, with 16 bases left between them. The DNA for the CDR3 is TGTGCCAGCAGCCGAGGCCAGGGGCCCACCTACGAGCAGTACTTC. Protein sequence: CASSRGQGPTYEQYF.

This clonotype was counted ten times or more. The chain recombines TRBV7-8 with TRBJ2-2, with 7 bases that match TRBD1. Germline-derived CDR1 and CDR2 are SGHVS and FQNEAQ. V shed 4 bases and J 1 base; nucleotides not matched to a gene: 6. The CDR3 consists of 16 residues. CDR3 DNA sequence: TGTGCCAGCAGCTCTCAACGACAGGGGAACACCGGGGAGCTGTTTTTT. It encodes CASSSQRQGNTGELFF.

This chain connects TRBV19 to TRBJ2-3; D ambiguous. Looked up from germline, CDR1 is LNHDA and CDR2 is SQIVND (reference sequence). Trimming took off 3 bases at V and 4 bases at J, with 5 bases between the two ends. The CDR3 sequence is 12 residues long. The CDR3 here is CASSMHADTQYF. CDR3 bases: TGTGCCAGTAGTATGCATGCAGATACGCAGTATTTT.

V and J are TRBV19 and TRBJ2-2; D gene uncertain. The germline CDR1 and CDR2 sequences are LNHDA and SQIVND (reference sequence). The CDR3 spans 17 residues. In nucleotides, the CDR3 is TGTGCTAAATACCGACCGAAACAGAGATCCGGTACCGGGGAGCTGTTTTTT. It yields the protein CAKYRPKQRSGTGELFF.

J is TRBJ1-5 and V is TRBV5-1; TRBD1 agrees at 7 bases. Germline V gives CDR1 SGHRS, CDR2 YFSETQ. The ends lost 2 bases at V and 1 base at J; junction bases unmatched: 3. CDR3 length: 15 amino acids. The CDR3 region is CASSFGTDSNQPQHF. The DNA for the CDR3 is TGCGCCAGCAGCTTCGGGACAGACAGCAATCAGCCCCAGCATTTT.

This clonotype appeared a few times. The V gene is TRBV5-6, the J gene TRBJ1-6; 9 nucleotides align to TRBD1. Trimming at V came to 4 bases and at J to 10 bases, leaving 6 bases not matched to a gene. Per germline, CDR1 SGHDT and CDR2 YYEEEE. This CDR3 has 14 residues. Here the CDR3 DNA reads TGTGCCAGCAGCCGGGGACAGGGTTACTCACCCCTCCACTTT. Translation: CASSRGQGYSPLHF.

The chain recombines TRBV4-1 with TRBJ2-5; D unresolved. Germline lookup yields CDR1 MGHRA and CDR2 YSYEKL. V was clipped by 1 base and J by 0 bases, with 6 bases between them. This CDR3 spans 14 amino acids. The CDR3 bases are TGCGCCAGCAGCCAAGGGGCCCACCAAGAGACCCAGTACTTC. This codes for CASSQGAHQETQYF.

The chain joins TRBV19 to TRBJ2-5, with TRBD2 matching over 10 bases. With V trimmed by 8 bases and J by 0 bases, 3 bases remained unmatched. The CDR3 runs to 14 residues. CDR1 LNHDA and CDR2 SQIVND come from the germline V gene (reference sequence). The CDR3 reads CASSTSGYQETQYF. The CDR3 nucleotides read TGTGCCAGTTCGACTAGCGGGTACCAAGAGACCCAGTACTTC.

This sequence joins TRBV5-1 and TRBJ2-5; 9 positions match TRBD2. Germline V gives CDR1 SGHRS, CDR2 YFSETQ. The CDR3 totals 16 residues. V was pared by 3 bases and J by 2 bases, with 8 bases of the junction left unmatched. The CDR3 nucleotides read TGCGCCAGCAGCTCCTCTGGGGCGGGGGGGCAAGAGACCCAGTACTTC. Its protein is CASSSSGAGGQETQYF.

The J gene is TRBJ2-7, the V gene TRBV7-9; the D gene is possibly TRBD1 (6 bases). Trimming removed 5 bases at V and 3 bases at J, with 11 bases between. CDR3 length: 13 residues. CDR1 and CDR2 from the germline V gene are SEHNR and FQNEAQ (reference sequence). This chain's CDR3 is CASSQGMVYEQYF. The CDR3 region has the DNA TGTGCCAGCAGCCAGGGGATGGTCTACGAGCAGTACTTC.

Only a few counts were recorded for this clonotype. The rearrangement uses TRBV4-3 and TRBJ2-7; 9 bases are shared with TRBD2. The CDR3 sequence is 14 residues long. Losses at the gene ends were 4 bases for V and 6 bases for J; bases not matched to a gene: 7. Germline CDR1 and CDR2: LGHNA and YSLEER. Written as DNA, the CDR3 is TGCGCCAGCAGCCTGACTAGCGGAGCACCCGAGCAGTACTTC. The encoded protein is CASSLTSGAPEQYF.

The chain employs TRBV7-8 and TRBJ1-1; D possibly corresponds to TRBD1 (5 bases). Between the trimmed V and J ends, which lost 0 bases and 6 bases, there was a span of 11 bases. Germline V lookup: CDR1 SGHVS, CDR2 FQNEAQ. The CDR3 has 14 residues. CDR3 coding DNA: TGTGCCAGCAGCTTAGCGCGCGGGGCCCCTGAAGCTTTCTTT. This translates into CASSLARGAPEAFF.

The chain is built from TRBV27 and TRBJ2-1, with D possibly TRBD2 on 8 matching bases. V was trimmed by 2 bases and J by 12 bases, leaving 17 bases between them. The germline gives CDR1 MNHEY, CDR2 SMNVEV (reference sequence). This CDR3 has 14 amino acids. The CDR3 region is CASSLQGGAGGQFF. CDR3 sequence (DNA): TGTGCCAGCAGTTTACAGGGGGGGGCGGGGGGGCAGTTCTTC.

Points on this clonotype: It may be a read error: a sequence one base away is much more abundant. The CDR3 ends on some other residue instead of the conserved phenylalanine or tryptophan, so this is likely a read error. V usage is TRBV7-2 and J usage is TRBJ2-7; tentatively, D is TRBD2 (5 bases). CDR3 length: 17 amino acids. Germline assignment: CDR1 SGHTA and CDR2 FQGNSA. The V and J ends lost 1 base and 7 bases respectively, with 23 bases between them. CDR3 DNA: TGTGCCAGCAGCTTAGAGCTAGCCACCCTCCGACCCACGGAGCAGTACTCC. This codes for CASSLELATLRPTEQYS.

V gene TRBV7-2 combines with J gene TRBJ2-5, with unresolved D. Trimming removed 10 bases from V and 5 bases from J, with 14 bases in between. Germline assignment: CDR1 SGHTA and CDR2 FQGNSA. The CDR3 has 12 amino acids. The CDR3 region is CATGASRETQYF. CDR3 DNA sequence: TGTGCCACCGGAGCGAGCCGGGAGACCCAGTACTTC. Using reference TRBV7-2 and TRBJ2-5 for the parts outside the CDR3, the full variable domain is GAGVSQSPSNKVTEKGKDVELRCDPISGHTALYWYRQSLGQGLEFLIYFQGNSAPDKSGLPSDRFSAERTGGSVSTLTIQRTQQEDSAVYLCATGASRETQYFGPGTRLLVL.

This clonotype was observed a few times. The J gene is TRBJ2-7, the V gene TRBV7-9; D remains unclear. The germline V gene has CDR1 SEHNR and CDR2 FQNEAQ (reference sequence). V was pared by 3 bases and J by 3 bases, with 21 bases between. The CDR3 totals 17 residues. CDR3 loop: CASSFTTRASRFYEQYF. The CDR3 bases are TGTGCCAGCAGCTTCACAACCCGGGCCTCTAGGTTCTACGAGCAGTACTTC.

This clonotype was picked up many times. V is TRBV7-2 and J is TRBJ2-1; possibly TRBD2 for D (6 bases). Trimming shortened V by 1 base and J by 3 bases, and 13 bases separated the two germline ends. The CDR3 runs to 16 residues. The V gene's germline CDR1 is SGHTA and CDR2 FQGNSA. CDR3 residues: CASSLGGTHLYNEQFF. CDR3 DNA sequence: TGTGCCAGCAGCTTAGGCGGGACCCATCTCTACAATGAGCAGTTCTTC.